These 32 T cell receptor beta chains originate from one sample sequenced in a study of T cell changes during pregnancy in multiple sclerosis. Libraries were prepared by immunoSEQ multiplex PCR; TCRdb keeps only in-frame clonotypes and omits some of them. This sample has nearly 110,000 clones; under 95% occur once, and the top ten carry roughly 1.6%. Sample: peripheral blood, taken before pregnancy. The receptors shown here come from a female donor with multiple sclerosis, enrolled in a pregnancy study.

The chain combines TRBV9 with TRBJ2-3; D unclear. Germline CDR1 reads SGDLS; CDR2 reads YYNGEE. The CDR3 has 15 amino acids. V dropped 0 bases and J dropped 4 bases, with 12 bases sitting between them. This chain's CDR3 is CASSVVPSIADTQYF. DNA for the CDR3: TGTGCCAGCAGCGTAGTACCTAGTATTGCAGATACGCAGTATTTT.

The chain joins TRBV29-1 to TRBJ2-3; TRBD2 matches 7 bases. CDR3 length equals 15 residues. Germline lookup yields CDR1 SQVTM and CDR2 ANQGSEA. V trimming: 3 bases; J trimming: 2 bases; junction bases outside the gene matches: 8. The CDR3 here is CSVDGGGRATDTQYF. CDR3 DNA: TGCAGCGTTGATGGGGGGGGAAGGGCCACAGATACGCAGTATTTT.

The chain carries TRBV5-5 and TRBJ2-5; 7 nucleotides agree with TRBD1. The tail of the sequence fits TRBJ2-7 better, so the J call may be wrong. The CDR3 consists of 13 residues. Per the germline V gene, CDR1 is SGHKS and CDR2 is YYEKEE (reference sequence). CDR3 protein: CASSQGTAYEQYF. CDR3 nucleotides: TGTGCCAGCAGCCAGGGGACAGCCTACGAGCAGTACTTC.

V usage is TRBV30 and J usage is TRBJ1-3; a weak D match, TRBD1 (5 bases). The germline gives CDR1 GTSNPN, CDR2 SVGIG (reference sequence). The CDR3 has 13 residues. The CDR3 DNA reads TGTGCTACCCGACAGCACTCTGGAAACACCATATATTTT. Translating gives CATRQHSGNTIYF.

The rearrangement joins TRBV7-3 to TRBJ1-2; no clear D gene. Germline CDR1 is SGHTA and CDR2 is FQGTGA. The CDR3 runs to 14 residues. Deletions cut 2 bases from V and 3 bases from J, with 10 bases between. Written as DNA, the CDR3 is TGTGCCAGCAGCTTAGGGCCTGTGGACTATGGCTACACCTTC. This translates into CASSLGPVDYGYTF.

V and J are TRBV30 and TRBJ1-5; 10 positions match TRBD1. The germline V gene has CDR1 GTSNPN and CDR2 SVGIG (reference sequence). This CDR3 spans 14 amino acids. Trimming cost V 3 bases and J 4 bases; bases outside gene matches: 3. CDR3 sequence: CAWSEGQGNQPQHF. The CDR3 nucleotides read TGTGCCTGGAGCGAGGGACAGGGGAATCAGCCCCAGCATTTT.

The J gene is TRBJ1-1, the V gene TRBV9; D gene uncertain. V was trimmed by 0 bases and J by 3 bases, leaving 9 bases between them. The germline V gene has CDR1 SGDLS and CDR2 YYNGEE. The CDR3 extends over 14 amino acids. CDR3 region: CASSVARGDTEAFF. Here the CDR3 DNA reads TGTGCCAGCAGCGTAGCTCGGGGAGACACTGAAGCTTTCTTT.

The chain uses TRBV7-9 and TRBJ1-3, with D tentatively TRBD1 (5 bases). Trimming removed 3 bases at V and 4 bases at J, with 19 bases between. Germline V gene lookup returns CDR1 SEHNR and CDR2 FQNEAQ (reference sequence). This CDR3 contains 17 residues. The DNA for the CDR3 is TGTGCCAGCAGCTTTCAGGCGGGCAGCGGGACGGGAAACACCATATATTTT. It yields the protein CASSFQAGSGTGNTIYF.

This chain uses TRBV5-6 with TRBJ1-3; the D is unclear. Germline CDR1 and CDR2: SGHDT and YYEEEE. Trimming removed 0 bases from V and 1 base from J, with 5 bases in between. This CDR3 is built from 14 residues. CDR3 bases: TGTGCCAGCAGCTTGGGAGTTTCTGGAAACACCATATATTTT. Translation: CASSLGVSGNTIYF.

The chain has TRBV10-3 and TRBJ2-5; D may be TRBD2 (5 bases). Germline CDR1 ENHRY, CDR2 SYGVKD. The CDR3 has 13 residues. Trimming took 6 bases from V and 0 from J, leaving 8 bases between them. The CDR3: CAIRLEYQETQYF. The CDR3 region has the DNA TGTGCCATCAGACTAGAGTACCAAGAGACCCAGTACTTC.

The chain carries TRBV5-1 and TRBJ2-2; 11 bases line up with TRBD2. Trimming took 3 bases from V and 2 from J; bases not matched to a gene: 3. The V gene's germline CDR1 is SGHRS and CDR2 YFSETQ. The CDR3 has 16 amino acids. The CDR3 loop reads CASSWGLAANTGELFF. CDR3 nucleotides: TGCGCCAGCAGCTGGGGACTAGCGGCTAACACCGGGGAGCTGTTTTTT.

The V call is TRBV9, the J call TRBJ1-1; 10 bases align to TRBD1. CDR1 SGDLS and CDR2 YYNGEE come from the germline V gene. Trimming cost V 0 bases and J 4 bases; bases outside gene matches: 9. The CDR3 spans 17 residues. This chain's CDR3 is CASSVGGDRTGGTEAFF. The CDR3 DNA reads TGTGCCAGCAGCGTAGGAGGTGACAGGACAGGGGGCACTGAAGCTTTCTTT.

The J gene is TRBJ2-7, the V gene TRBV19; D not resolved. The CDR3 sequence is 13 residues long. Germline V lookup: CDR1 LNHDA, CDR2 SQIVND (reference sequence). V lost 1 base, J lost 4 bases, and 8 bases lay in between. CDR3 residues: CASSIAPQYEQYF. The DNA of the CDR3 is TGTGCCAGTAGTATAGCCCCCCAGTACGAGCAGTACTTC.

The table lists this clone with a count of one. CDR3 sequence (DNA): TGCGCCAGCAGCCATAGCGACCAGGGGAACTATGGCTACACCTTC. The encoded protein is CASSHSDQGNYGYTF. The V and J genes are TRBV4-3 and TRBJ1-2; the D gene is possibly TRBD1 (6 bases). V lost 3 bases and J lost 2, with 13 bases in between. CDR1 is LGHNA, CDR2 YSLEER, per germline. This CDR3 is built from 15 residues.

The J gene is TRBJ2-5, the V gene TRBV7-9, with 9 bases lining up with TRBD2. Germline assignment: CDR1 SEHNR and CDR2 FQNEAQ (reference sequence). This CDR3 has 15 amino acids. The trim removed 1 base at V and 1 base at J, leaving 1 base unmatched. The CDR3 bases are TGTGCCAGCAGCTTAGTACTAGCGGGCCAAGAGACCCAGTACTTC. As protein: CASSLVLAGQETQYF.

V gene TRBV18 combines with J gene TRBJ1-1, with 9 bases identical to TRBD1. Trimming at V came to 1 base and at J to 4 bases, leaving 7 bases not matched to a gene. Looked up from germline, CDR1 is KGHSH and CDR2 is LQKENI. This CDR3 has 16 amino acids. CDR3 amino acids: CASSPRSTGGPTEAFF. CDR3 bases: TGTGCCAGCTCACCACGTTCCACAGGGGGCCCCACTGAAGCTTTCTTT.

The chain uses TRBV5-4 and TRBJ2-1; 7 nucleotides align to TRBD2. Germline values: CDR1 SGHNT, CDR2 YYREEE (reference sequence). With V trimmed by 4 bases and J by 4 bases, 5 bases remained unmatched. This CDR3 is 14 amino acids long. This CDR3 reads CASSPLREYNEQFF. Written as DNA, the CDR3 is TGTGCCAGCAGCCCTCTGCGGGAGTACAATGAGCAGTTCTTC.

This rearrangement joins TRBV28 to TRBJ1-6, with a tentative D call TRBD1 (5 bases). CDR3 length: 17 amino acids. The V gene's germline CDR1 is MDHEN and CDR2 SYDVKM. The V end lost 5 bases, the J end lost 7 bases, and 21 bases lay between the germline ends. CDR3 sequence: CASSNEINGPGNSPLHF. CDR3 bases: TGTGCCAGCAGTAACGAAATTAATGGGCCAGGGAATTCACCCCTCCACTTT. Supplemented by reference TRBV28 and TRBJ1-6, the full variable domain reads DVKVTQSSRYLVKRTGEKVFLECVQDMDHENMFWYRQDPGLGLRLIYFSYDVKMKEKGDIPEGYSVSREKKERFSLILESASTNQTSMYLCASSNEINGPGNSPLHFGNGTRLTVT.

The chain combines TRBV27 with TRBJ2-5; TRBD2 matches 8 bases. Trimming took 5 bases from V and 1 from J; bases not matched to a gene: 6. CDR1 MNHEY and CDR2 SMNVEV come from the germline V gene (reference sequence). The CDR3 sequence is 15 residues long. In nucleotides, the CDR3 is TGTGCCAGCAGTCGGGGGGGGGCAGCCCAAGAGACCCAGTACTTC. This sequence encodes CASSRGGAAQETQYF.

This chain uses TRBV7-6 with TRBJ2-7; 9 bases are shared with TRBD2. V shed 2 bases and J 6 bases; nucleotides not matched to a gene: 11. Germline V gene lookup returns CDR1 SGHVS and CDR2 FNYEAQ. CDR3 length: 16 residues. CDR3 amino acids: CASSLISGGGAVEQYF. CDR3 DNA: TGTGCCAGCAGCTTAATTTCAGGCGGGGGGGCTGTCGAGCAGTACTTC.

The rearrangement joins TRBV9 to TRBJ1-1; D is ambiguous. The CDR3 consists of 13 residues. Trimming shortened V by 7 bases and J by 3 bases, and 13 bases separated the two germline ends. Germline V gene lookup returns CDR1 SGDLS and CDR2 YYNGEE. CDR3 DNA: TGTGCCAGCGCCCAGGTTGGCGACACTGAAGCTTTCTTT. Protein: CASAQVGDTEAFF.

The V call is TRBV30, the J call TRBJ1-6; D gene ambiguous. The CDR3 has 17 residues. V lost 0 bases to trimming and J lost 0 bases, with 12 bases between them. Germline CDR1 and CDR2: GTSNPN and SVGIG (reference sequence). CDR3 protein: CAWSVPDSSSYNSPLHF. CDR3 coding DNA: TGTGCCTGGAGTGTACCCGATTCGAGCTCCTATAATTCACCCCTCCACTTT.

V is TRBV21-1 and J is TRBJ1-5; TRBD1 is the table's D call and was not checked against the DNA. TRBV21-1 represents a pseudogene. The CDR3 has 16 amino acids. The CDR3 spells CASRSQGARGNQPQHF. In DNA, the CDR3 is TGTGCCAGCAGATCTCAGGGGGCTCGTGGCAATCAGCCCCAGCATTTT.

V and J are TRBV2 and TRBJ1-6; tentative D call: TRBD1 (6 bases). Trimming took off 2 bases at V and 9 bases at J, with 11 bases between the two ends. From germline, CDR1 is SNHLY and CDR2 FYNNEI. The CDR3 extends over 14 amino acids. Here the CDR3 reads CASSEFRGASPLHF. CDR3 DNA sequence: TGTGCCAGCAGTGAATTCCGGGGGGCTTCACCCCTCCACTTT.

The chain uses TRBV27 and TRBJ2-2; 9 bases line up with TRBD1. The CDR3 length is 16 residues. V shed 2 bases, J shed 5 bases, and the junction held 6 bases outside the gene matches. In germline, CDR1 is MNHEY, CDR2 SMNVEV (reference sequence). The CDR3 DNA reads TGTGCCAGCAGTTTAATGACCGGGACAGGGACCGGGGAGCTGTTTTTT. Encoded protein: CASSLMTGTGTGELFF.

The chain has TRBV6-6 and TRBJ1-3; D not certain. CDR3 length: 15 residues. V was shortened by 1 base and J by 2 bases, with 9 bases between the two germline ends. Germline V lookup: CDR1 MNHNY, CDR2 SVGAGI (reference sequence). The CDR3 nucleotides are TGTGCCAGCAGTTACTTGACATCTGCTGGAAACACCATATATTTT. Translated: CASSYLTSAGNTIYF.

The chain recombines TRBV6-6 with TRBJ1-5; the match to TRBD1 covers 8 bases. Germline CDR1 and CDR2: MNHNY and SVGAGI (reference sequence). The CDR3 has 15 residues. Unmatched junction bases numbered 7, after V lost 5 bases and J lost 4 bases. The CDR3 DNA reads as TGTGCCAGCAGTATACAGGGGGACCTGAATCAGCCCCAGCATTTT. The encoded protein is CASSIQGDLNQPQHF.

The rearrangement uses TRBV19 and TRBJ2-7; TRBD1 aligns across 9 bases. Germline V CDR1 and CDR2: LNHDA, SQIVND (reference sequence). This CDR3 comprises 13 residues. V lost 5 bases and J lost 5; bases outside the gene matches: 4. Here the CDR3 DNA reads TGTGCCAGTAGTCTAAGGACAGGGGACGAGCAGTACTTC. It encodes CASSLRTGDEQYF.

A single count supports this clone. The chain carries TRBV19 and TRBJ2-7, with D possibly TRBD2 on 6 matching bases. From germline, CDR1 is LNHDA and CDR2 SQIVND (reference sequence). This CDR3 is 13 amino acids long. V was cut by 5 bases and J by 7 bases, with 15 bases left in between. CDR3 loop: CASSARDFLEQYF. The DNA of the CDR3 is TGTGCCAGTAGTGCCCGGGACTTTTTGGAGCAGTACTTC.

J is TRBJ2-1 and V is TRBV18; TRBD1 matches at 7 bases. The junction had 7 bases not matched to a gene; V was cut back by 4 bases and J by 4 bases. CDR3 length equals 15 residues. Per the germline V gene, CDR1 is KGHSH and CDR2 is LQKENI. CDR3 bases: TGTGCCAGCTCACTTGGACAGGTCCTATACAATGAGCAGTTCTTC. Translating gives CASSLGQVLYNEQFF.

V is TRBV6-5 and J is TRBJ2-1; TRBD2 aligns across 11 bases. This CDR3 comprises 15 residues. Germline loops: CDR1 MNHEY, CDR2 SVGAGI. V lost 2 bases, J lost 9 bases, and 6 bases stayed unmatched. In DNA, the CDR3 is TGTGCCAGCAGTTACAAACTAGCGGGAGCTGGTGAGCAGTTCTTC. It codes for CASSYKLAGAGEQFF.

The chain uses TRBV30 and TRBJ1-5; 7 nucleotides match TRBD1. Trimming removed 5 bases from V and 3 bases from J; junction bases left unmatched: 7. Germline CDR1 GTSNPN, CDR2 SVGIG (reference sequence). The CDR3 totals 14 residues. The CDR3 DNA is TGTGCCTGGGATACAGGGGAGTCCAATCAGCCCCAGCATTTT. This codes for CAWDTGESNQPQHF.